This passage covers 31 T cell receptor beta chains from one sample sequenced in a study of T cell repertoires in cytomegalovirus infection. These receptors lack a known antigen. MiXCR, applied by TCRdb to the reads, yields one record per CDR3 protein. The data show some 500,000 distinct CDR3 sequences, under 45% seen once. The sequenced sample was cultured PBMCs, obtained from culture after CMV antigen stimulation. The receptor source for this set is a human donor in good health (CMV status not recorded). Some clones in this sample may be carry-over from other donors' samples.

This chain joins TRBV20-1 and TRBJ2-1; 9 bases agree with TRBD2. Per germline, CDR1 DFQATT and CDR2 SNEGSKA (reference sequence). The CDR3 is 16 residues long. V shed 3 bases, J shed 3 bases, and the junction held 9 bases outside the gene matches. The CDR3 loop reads CSARQLGAGGYNEQFF. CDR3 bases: TGCAGTGCTAGGCAACTCGGAGCGGGGGGCTACAATGAGCAGTTCTTC.

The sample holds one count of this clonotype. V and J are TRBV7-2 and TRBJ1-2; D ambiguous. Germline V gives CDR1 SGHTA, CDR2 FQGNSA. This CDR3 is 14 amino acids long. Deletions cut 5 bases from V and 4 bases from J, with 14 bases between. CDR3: CASSPPQDPYGYTF. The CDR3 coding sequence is TGTGCCAGCAGCCCCCCGCAGGATCCCTATGGCTACACCTTC.

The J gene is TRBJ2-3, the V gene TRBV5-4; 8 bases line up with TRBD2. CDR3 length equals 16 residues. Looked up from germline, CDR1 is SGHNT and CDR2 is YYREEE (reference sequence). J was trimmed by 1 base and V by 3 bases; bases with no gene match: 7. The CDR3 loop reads CASSSQMRGGTDTQYF. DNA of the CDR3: TGTGCCAGCAGCTCCCAAATGCGGGGGGGCACAGATACGCAGTATTTT.

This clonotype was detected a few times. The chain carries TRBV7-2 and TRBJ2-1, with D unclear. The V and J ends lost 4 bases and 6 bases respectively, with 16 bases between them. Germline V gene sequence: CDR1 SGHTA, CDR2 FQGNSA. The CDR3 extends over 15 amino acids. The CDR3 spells CASSYRPPPPNEQFF. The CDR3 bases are TGTGCCAGCAGCTACCGGCCCCCCCCCCCCAATGAGCAGTTCTTC.

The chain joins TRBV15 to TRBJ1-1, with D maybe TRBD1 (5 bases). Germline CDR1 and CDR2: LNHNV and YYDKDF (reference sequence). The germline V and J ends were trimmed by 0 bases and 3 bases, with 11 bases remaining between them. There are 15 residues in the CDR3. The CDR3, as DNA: TGTGCCACCAGCAGAGATGGACACTCAGACACTGAAGCTTTCTTT. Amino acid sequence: CATSRDGHSDTEAFF. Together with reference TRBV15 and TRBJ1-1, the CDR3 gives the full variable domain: DAMVIQNPRYQVTQFGKPVTLSCSQTLNHNVMYWYQQKSSQAPKLLFHYYDKDFNNEADTPDNFQSRRPNTSFCFLDIRSPGLGDTAMYLCATSRDGHSDTEAFFGQGTRLTVV.

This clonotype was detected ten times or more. The CDR3 here is CASSPRPGTGREKLFF. The CDR3 nucleotides read TGTGCCAGCAGCCCACGGCCAGGCACCGGGCGGGAAAAACTGTTTTTT. The chain has TRBV7-8 and TRBJ1-4; no firm D call. The V gene's germline CDR1 is SGHVS and CDR2 FQNEAQ. This CDR3 spans 16 amino acids. The V gene lost 5 bases and the J gene lost 8 bases, with 21 bases spanning the gap.

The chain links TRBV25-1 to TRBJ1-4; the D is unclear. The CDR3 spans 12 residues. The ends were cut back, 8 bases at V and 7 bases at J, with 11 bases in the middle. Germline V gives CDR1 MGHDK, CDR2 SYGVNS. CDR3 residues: CASRNPLEKLFF. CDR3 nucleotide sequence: TGTGCCAGCCGCAATCCTCTTGAAAAACTGTTTTTT. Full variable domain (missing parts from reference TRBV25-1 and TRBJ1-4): EADIYQTPRYLVIGTGKKITLECSQTMGHDKMYWYQQDPGMELHLIHYSYGVNSTEKGDLSSESTVSRIRTEHFPLTLESARPSHTSQYLCASRNPLEKLFFGSGTQLSVL.

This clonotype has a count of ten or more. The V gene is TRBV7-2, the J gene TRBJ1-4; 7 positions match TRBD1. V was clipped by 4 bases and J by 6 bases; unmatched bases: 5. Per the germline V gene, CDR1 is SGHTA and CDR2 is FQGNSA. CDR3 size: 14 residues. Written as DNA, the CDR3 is TGTGCCAGCAGCTACAGGGGCTTGGATGAAAAACTGTTTTTT. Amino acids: CASSYRGLDEKLFF. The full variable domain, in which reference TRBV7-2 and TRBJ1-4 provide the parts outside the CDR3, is GAGVSQSPSNKVTEKGKDVELRCDPISGHTALYWYRQSLGQGLEFLIYFQGNSAPDKSGLPSDRFSAERTGGSVSTLTIQRTQQEDSAVYLCASSYRGLDEKLFFGSGTQLSVL.

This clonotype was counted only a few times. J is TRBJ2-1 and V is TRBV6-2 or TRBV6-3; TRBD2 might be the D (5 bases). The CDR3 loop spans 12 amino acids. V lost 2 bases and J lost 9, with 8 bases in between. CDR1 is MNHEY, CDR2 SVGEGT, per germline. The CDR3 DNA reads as TGTGCCAGCAGTTACGAAGGAGGTGAGCAGTTCTTC. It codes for CASSYEGGEQFF.

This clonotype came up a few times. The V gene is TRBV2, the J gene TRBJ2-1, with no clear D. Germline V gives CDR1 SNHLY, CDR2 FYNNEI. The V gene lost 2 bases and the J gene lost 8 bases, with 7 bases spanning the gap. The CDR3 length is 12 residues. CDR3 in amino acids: CASSETLHEQFF. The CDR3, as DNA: TGTGCCAGCAGTGAAACACTCCATGAGCAGTTCTTC. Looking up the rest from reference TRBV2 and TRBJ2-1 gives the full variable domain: EPEVTQTPSHQVTQMGQEVILRCVPISNHLYFYWYRQILGQKVEFLVSFYNNEISEKSEIFDDQFSVERPDGSNFTLKIRSTKLEDSAMYFCASSETLHEQFFGPGTRLTVL.

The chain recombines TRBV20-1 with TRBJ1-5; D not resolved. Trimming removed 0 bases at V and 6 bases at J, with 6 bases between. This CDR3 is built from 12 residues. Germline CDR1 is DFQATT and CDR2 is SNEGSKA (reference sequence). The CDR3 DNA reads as TGCAGTGCTAGAGATCAAGGTCAGCCCCAGCATTTT. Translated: CSARDQGQPQHF.

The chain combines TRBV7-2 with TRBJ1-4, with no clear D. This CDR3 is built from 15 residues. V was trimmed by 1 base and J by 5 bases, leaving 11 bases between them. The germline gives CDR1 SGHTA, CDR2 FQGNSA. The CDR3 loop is CASSLVGSLNEKLFF. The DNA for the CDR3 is TGTGCCAGCAGCTTAGTGGGCAGCTTAAATGAAAAACTGTTTTTT. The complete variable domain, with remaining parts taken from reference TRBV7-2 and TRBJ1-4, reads GAGVSQSPSNKVTEKGKDVELRCDPISGHTALYWYRQSLGQGLEFLIYFQGNSAPDKSGLPSDRFSAERTGGSVSTLTIQRTQQEDSAVYLCASSLVGSLNEKLFFGSGTQLSVL.

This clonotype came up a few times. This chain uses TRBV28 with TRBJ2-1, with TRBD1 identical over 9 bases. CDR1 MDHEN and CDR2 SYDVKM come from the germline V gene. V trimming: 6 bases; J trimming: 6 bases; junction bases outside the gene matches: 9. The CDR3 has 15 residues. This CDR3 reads CASSPQGQGVNEQFF. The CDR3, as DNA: TGTGCCAGCAGCCCTCAGGGACAGGGAGTCAATGAGCAGTTCTTC.

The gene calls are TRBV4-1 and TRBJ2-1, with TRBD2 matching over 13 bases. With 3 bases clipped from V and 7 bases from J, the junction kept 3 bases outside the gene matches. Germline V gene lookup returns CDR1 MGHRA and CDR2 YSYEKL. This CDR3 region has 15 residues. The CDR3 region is CASSQRLAGGNEQFF. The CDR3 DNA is TGCGCCAGCAGCCAGAGACTAGCGGGAGGTAATGAGCAGTTCTTC.

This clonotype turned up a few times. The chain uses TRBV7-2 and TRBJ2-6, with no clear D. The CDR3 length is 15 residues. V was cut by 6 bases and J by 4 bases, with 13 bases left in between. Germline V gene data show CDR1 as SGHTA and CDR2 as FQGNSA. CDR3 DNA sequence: TGTGCCAGCAGAGCTATTTTGGCGGGGGCCAACGTCCTGACTTTC. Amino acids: CASRAILAGANVLTF.

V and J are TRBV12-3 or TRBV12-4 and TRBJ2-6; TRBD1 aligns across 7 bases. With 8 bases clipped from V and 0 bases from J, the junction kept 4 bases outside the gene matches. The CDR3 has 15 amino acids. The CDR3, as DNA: TGTGCCAGCCGGACAGGCAACTCTGGGGCCAACGTCCTGACTTTC. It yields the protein CASRTGNSGANVLTF.

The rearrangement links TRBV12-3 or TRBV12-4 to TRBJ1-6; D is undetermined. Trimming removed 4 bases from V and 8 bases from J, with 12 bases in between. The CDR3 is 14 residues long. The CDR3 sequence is CASSSEGRYSPLHF. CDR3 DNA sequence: TGTGCCAGCAGTTCCGAGGGTCGTTATTCACCCCTCCACTTT.

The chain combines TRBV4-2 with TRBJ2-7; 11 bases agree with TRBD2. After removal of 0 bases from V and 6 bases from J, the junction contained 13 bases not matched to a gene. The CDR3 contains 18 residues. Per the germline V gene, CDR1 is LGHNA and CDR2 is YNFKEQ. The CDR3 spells CASSQEGPLAGEEGEQYF. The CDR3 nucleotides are TGTGCCAGCAGCCAAGAGGGCCCACTAGCGGGAGAAGAGGGCGAGCAGTACTTC.

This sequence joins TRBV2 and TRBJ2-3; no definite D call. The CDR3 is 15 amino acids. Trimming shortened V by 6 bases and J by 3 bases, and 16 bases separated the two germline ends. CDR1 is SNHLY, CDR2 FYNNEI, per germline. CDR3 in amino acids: CASRRSISRTDTQYF. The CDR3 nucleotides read TGTGCCAGCAGGAGAAGTATTAGTCGTACAGATACGCAGTATTTT.

The CDR3 DNA sequence: TGTGCCAGCAGCTTGGATAATCCGGAAGACAGTTTCACAGATACGCAGTATTTT. The encoded protein is CASSLDNPEDSFTDTQYF. This chain joins TRBV7-4 and TRBJ2-3, with a possible D match to TRBD1 (5 bases). V was trimmed by 3 bases and J by 2 bases, leaving 21 bases between them. This CDR3 is 18 amino acids long. CDR1 and CDR2 from the germline V gene are SGHVT and SQSDAQ.

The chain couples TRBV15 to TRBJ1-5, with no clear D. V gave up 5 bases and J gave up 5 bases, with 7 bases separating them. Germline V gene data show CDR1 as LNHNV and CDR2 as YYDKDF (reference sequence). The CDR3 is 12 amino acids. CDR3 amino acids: CATSFQDQPQHF. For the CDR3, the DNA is TGTGCCACCAGCTTCCAGGATCAGCCCCAGCATTTT.

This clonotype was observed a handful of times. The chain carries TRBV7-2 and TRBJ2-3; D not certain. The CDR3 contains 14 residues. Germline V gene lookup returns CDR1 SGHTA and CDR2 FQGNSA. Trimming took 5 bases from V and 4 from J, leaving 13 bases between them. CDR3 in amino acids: CASSPAPEADTQYF. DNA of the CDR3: TGTGCCAGCAGCCCCGCCCCCGAGGCAGATACGCAGTATTTT.

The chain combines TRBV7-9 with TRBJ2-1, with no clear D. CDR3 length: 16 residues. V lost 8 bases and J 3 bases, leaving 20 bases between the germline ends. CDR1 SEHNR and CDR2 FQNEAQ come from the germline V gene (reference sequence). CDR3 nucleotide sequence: TGTGCCAGCGCCCCGGTGGGTCCAAACTTCTACAATGAGCAGTTCTTC. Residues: CASAPVGPNFYNEQFF.

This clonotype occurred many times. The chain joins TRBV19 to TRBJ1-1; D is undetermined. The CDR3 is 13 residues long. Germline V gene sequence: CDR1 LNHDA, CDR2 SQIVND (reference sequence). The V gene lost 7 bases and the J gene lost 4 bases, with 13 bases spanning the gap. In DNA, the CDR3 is TGTGCCAGTACCGATGGAGGTTTCACTGAAGCTTTCTTT. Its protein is CASTDGGFTEAFF.

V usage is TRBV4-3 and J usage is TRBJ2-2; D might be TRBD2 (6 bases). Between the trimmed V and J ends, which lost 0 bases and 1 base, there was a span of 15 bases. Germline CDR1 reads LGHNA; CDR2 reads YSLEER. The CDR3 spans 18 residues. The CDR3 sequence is CASSQDWVWGGNTGELFF. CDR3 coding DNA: TGCGCCAGCAGCCAAGATTGGGTTTGGGGAGGGAACACCGGGGAGCTGTTTTTT.

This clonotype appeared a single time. The CDR3 here is CASAGLANQPQHF. The CDR3 coding sequence is TGTGCCAGCGCGGGGCTCGCCAATCAGCCCCAGCATTTT. The V gene is TRBV28, the J gene TRBJ1-5; tentatively, D is TRBD1 (5 bases). The CDR3 has 13 residues. Trimming took 8 bases from V and 3 from J, leaving 11 bases between them. Per germline, CDR1 MDHEN and CDR2 SYDVKM.

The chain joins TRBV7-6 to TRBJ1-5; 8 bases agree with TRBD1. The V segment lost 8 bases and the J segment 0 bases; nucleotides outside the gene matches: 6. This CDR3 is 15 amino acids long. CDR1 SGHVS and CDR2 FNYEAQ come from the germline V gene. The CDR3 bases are TGTGCCAGCGGGACAGGTTGGGATAGCAATCAGCCCCAGCATTTT. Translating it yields CASGTGWDSNQPQHF. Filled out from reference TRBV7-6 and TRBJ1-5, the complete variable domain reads GAGVSQSPRYKVTKRGQDVALRCDPISGHVSLYWYRQALGQGPEFLTYFNYEAQQDKSGLPNDRFSAERPEGSISTLTIQRTEQRDSAMYRCASGTGWDSNQPQHFGDGTRLSIL.

The CDR3 here is CASSPDRAVSYEQYF. CDR3 sequence (DNA): TGTGCCAGCAGCCCTGACAGGGCTGTTTCCTACGAGCAGTACTTC. The V and J genes are TRBV5-4 and TRBJ2-7; 7 bases are a match to TRBD1. This CDR3 comprises 15 residues. After removal of 4 bases from V and 1 base from J, the junction contained 8 bases not matched to a gene. Germline lookup yields CDR1 SGHNT and CDR2 YYREEE (reference sequence).

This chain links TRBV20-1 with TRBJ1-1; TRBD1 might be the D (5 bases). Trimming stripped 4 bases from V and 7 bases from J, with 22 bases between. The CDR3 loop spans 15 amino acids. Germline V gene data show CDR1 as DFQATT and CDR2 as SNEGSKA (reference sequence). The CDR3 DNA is TGCAGTGCTACTGTGACAACAGGAGCCGCCGATGAAGCTTTCTTT. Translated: CSATVTTGAADEAFF.

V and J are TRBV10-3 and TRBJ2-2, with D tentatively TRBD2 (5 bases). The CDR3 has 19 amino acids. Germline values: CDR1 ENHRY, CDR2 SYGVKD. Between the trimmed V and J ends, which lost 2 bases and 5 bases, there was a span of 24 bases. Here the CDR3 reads CAISEGDSETITLTGELFF. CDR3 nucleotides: TGTGCCATCAGTGAGGGTGATAGCGAGACCATTACTTTGACCGGGGAGCTGTTTTTT.

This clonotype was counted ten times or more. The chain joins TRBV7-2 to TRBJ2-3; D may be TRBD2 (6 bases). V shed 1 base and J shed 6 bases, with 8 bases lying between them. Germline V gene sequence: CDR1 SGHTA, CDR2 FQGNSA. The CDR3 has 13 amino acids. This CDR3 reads CASSLDGGDTQYF. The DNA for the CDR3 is TGTGCCAGCAGCTTAGATGGGGGGGATACGCAGTATTTT.